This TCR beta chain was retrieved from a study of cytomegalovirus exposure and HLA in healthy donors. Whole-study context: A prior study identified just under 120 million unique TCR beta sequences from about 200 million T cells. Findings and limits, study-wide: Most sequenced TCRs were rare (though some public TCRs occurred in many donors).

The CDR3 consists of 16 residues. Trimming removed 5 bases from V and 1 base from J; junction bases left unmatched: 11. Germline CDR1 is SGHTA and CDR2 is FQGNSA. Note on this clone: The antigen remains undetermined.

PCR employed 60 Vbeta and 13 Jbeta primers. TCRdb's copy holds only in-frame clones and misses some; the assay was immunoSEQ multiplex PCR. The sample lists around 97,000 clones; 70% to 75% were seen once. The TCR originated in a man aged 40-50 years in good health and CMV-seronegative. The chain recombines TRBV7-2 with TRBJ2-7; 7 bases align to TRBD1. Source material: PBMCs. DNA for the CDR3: TGTGCCAGCAGCCGACCCCGCGGACAGGAATCCTACGAGCAGTACTTC. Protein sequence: CASSRPRGQESYEQYF.